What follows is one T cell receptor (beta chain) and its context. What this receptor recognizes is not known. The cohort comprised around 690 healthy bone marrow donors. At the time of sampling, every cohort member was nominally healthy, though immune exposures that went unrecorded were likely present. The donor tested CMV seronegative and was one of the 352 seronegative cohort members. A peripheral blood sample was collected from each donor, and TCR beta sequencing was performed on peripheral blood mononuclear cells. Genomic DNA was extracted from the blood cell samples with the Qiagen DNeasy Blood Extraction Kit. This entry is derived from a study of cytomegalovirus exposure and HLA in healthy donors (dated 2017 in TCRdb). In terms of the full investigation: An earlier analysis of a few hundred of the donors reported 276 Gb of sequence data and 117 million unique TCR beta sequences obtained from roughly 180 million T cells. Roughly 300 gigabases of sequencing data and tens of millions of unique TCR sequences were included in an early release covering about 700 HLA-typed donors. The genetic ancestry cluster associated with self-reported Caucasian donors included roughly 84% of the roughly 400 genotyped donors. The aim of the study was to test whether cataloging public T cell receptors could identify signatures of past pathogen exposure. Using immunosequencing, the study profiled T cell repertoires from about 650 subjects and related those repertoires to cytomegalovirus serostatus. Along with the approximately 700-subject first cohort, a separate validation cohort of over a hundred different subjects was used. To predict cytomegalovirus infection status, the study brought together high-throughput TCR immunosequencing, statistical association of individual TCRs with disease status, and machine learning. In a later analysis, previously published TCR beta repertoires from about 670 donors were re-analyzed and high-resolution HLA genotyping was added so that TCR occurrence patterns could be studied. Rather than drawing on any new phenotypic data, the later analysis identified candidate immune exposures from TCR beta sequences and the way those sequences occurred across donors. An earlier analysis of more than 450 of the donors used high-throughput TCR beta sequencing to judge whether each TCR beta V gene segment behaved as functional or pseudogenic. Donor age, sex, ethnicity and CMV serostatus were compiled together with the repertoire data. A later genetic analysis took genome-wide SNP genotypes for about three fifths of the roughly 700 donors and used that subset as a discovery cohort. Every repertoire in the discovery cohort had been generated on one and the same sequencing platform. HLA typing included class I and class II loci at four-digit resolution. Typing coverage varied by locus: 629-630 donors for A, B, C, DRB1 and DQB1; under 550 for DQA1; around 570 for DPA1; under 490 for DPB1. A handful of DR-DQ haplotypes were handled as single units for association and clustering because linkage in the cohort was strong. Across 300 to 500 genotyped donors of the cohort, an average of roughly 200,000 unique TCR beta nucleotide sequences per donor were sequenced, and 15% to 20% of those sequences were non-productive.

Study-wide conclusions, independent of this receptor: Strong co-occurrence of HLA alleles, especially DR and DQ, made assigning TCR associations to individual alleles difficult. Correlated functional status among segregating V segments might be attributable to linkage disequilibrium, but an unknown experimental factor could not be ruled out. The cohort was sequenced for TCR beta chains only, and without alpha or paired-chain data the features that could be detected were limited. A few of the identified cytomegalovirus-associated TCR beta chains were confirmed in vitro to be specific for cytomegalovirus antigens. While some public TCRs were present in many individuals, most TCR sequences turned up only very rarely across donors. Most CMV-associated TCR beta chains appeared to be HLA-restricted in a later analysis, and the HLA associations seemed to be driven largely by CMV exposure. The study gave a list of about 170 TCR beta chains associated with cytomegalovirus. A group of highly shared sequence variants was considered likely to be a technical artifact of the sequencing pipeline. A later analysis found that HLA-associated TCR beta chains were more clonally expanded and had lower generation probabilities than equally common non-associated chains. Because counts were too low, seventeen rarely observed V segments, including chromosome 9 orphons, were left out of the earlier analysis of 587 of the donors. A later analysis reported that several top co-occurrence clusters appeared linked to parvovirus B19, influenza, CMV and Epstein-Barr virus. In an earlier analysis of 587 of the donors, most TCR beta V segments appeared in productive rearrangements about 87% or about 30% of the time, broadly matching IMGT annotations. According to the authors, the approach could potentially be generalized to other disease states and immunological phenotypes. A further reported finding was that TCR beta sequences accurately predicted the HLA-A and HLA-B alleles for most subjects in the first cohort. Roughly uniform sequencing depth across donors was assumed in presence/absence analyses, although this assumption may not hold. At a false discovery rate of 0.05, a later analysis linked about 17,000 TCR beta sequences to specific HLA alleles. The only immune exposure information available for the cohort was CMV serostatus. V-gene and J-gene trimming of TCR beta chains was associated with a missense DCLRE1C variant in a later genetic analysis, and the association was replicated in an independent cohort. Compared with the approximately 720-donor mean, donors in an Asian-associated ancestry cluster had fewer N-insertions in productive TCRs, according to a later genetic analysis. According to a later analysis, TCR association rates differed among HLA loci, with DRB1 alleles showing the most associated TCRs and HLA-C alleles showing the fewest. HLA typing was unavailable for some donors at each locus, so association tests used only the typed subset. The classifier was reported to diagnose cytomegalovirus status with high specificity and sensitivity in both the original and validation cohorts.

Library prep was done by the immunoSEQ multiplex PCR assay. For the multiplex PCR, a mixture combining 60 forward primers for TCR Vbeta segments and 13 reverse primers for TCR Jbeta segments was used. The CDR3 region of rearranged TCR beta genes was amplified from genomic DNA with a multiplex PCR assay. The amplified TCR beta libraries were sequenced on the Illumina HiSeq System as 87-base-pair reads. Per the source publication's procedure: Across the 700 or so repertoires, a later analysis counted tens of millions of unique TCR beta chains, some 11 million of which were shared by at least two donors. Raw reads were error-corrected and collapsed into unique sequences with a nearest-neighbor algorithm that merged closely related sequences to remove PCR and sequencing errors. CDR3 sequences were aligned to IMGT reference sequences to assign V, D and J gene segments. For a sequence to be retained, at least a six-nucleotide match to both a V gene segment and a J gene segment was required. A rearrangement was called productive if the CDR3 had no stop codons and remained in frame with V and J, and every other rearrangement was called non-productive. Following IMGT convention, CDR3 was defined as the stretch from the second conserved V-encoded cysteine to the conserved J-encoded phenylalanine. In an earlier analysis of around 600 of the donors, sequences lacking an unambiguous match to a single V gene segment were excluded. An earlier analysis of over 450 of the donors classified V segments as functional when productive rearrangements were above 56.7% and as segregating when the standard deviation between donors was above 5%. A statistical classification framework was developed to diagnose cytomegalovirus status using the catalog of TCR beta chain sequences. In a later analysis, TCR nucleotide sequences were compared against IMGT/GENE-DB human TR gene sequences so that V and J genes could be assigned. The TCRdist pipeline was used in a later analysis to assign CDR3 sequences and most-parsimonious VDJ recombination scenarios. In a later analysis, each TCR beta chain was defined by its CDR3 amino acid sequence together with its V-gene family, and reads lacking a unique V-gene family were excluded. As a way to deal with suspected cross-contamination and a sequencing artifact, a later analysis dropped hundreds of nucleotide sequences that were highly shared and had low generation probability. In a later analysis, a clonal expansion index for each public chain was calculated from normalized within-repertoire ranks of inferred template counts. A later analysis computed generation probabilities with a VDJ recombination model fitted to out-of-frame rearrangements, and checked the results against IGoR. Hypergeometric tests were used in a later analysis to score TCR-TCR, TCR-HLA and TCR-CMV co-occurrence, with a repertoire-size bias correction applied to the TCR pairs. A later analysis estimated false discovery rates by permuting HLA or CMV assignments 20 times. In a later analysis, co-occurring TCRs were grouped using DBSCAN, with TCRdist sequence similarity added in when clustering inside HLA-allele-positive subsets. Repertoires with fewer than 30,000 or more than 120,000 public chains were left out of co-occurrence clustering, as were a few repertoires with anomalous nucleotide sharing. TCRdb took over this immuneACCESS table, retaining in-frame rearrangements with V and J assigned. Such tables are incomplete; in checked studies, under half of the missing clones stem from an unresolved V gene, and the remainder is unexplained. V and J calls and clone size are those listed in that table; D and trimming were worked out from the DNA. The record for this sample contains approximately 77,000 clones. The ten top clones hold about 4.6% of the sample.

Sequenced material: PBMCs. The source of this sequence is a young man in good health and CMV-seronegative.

The nucleotide sequence is given as TGTGCCAGCAGCTCCCCGGGACAGGGGAGGCCTCTGGGGGCCAACGTCCTGACTTTC. Translation gives CASSSPGQGRPLGANVLTF. This sequence uses TRBV11-3 and TRBJ2-6; 10 nucleotides in the junction match TRBD1. The germline V and J ends show losses of 4 bases and 4 bases respectively, and no gene match explains 13 bases of the junction. The CDR3 spans 19 residues, from the cysteine through the phenylalanine. Only the CDR3 DNA stays, 57 bases, in frame from base 1. Via the germline V gene, CDR1 is SGHNT and CDR2 YENEEA.